The 18 T cell receptor beta chains reported below all come from one sample, sequenced in a study of T cells in Graves' hyperthyroidism and ophthalmopathy (dated by TCRdb to about 2019). The library was obtained by multiplex PCR. Reads for this sample came from an Illumina HiSeq 2000. Amplification of TCR beta CDR3 regions was carried out from RNA transcripts. The first round of RT-PCR for the TCR CDR3 was performed with the HTBI primer set and the Qiagen OneStep RT-PCR kit. TCRdb passed the public sequencing reads through fastp at Q25 and MiXCR, retaining productive beta sequences. CDR3 protein duplicates are merged, each entry listing the most common genes and DNA. This sample gives 200,000 to 300,000 distinct CDR3 sequences in total; roughly 15% of them show up just once. The ten largest clonotypes hold less than 35% of the sample. Sequencing input: blood. The receptors were sampled from a woman in her late teens or twenties with Graves' ophthalmopathy.

Only a few counts were recorded for this clonotype. The chain is built from TRBV5-1 and TRBJ2-7; the D gene is possibly TRBD1 (6 bases). CDR3 length: 11 residues. Deletions cut 5 bases from V and 7 bases from J, with 10 bases between. Germline assignment: CDR1 SGHRS and CDR2 YFSETQ. This CDR3 reads CASSRGMEQYF. The CDR3 DNA follows: TGCGCCAGCAGTAGGGGGATGGAGCAGTACTTC.

The V gene is TRBV5-5, the J gene TRBJ2-7; 8 bases are shared with TRBD1. The CDR3 contains 15 residues. Germline V gene lookup returns CDR1 SGHKS and CDR2 YYEKEE (reference sequence). The ends lost 4 bases at V and 0 bases at J; junction bases unmatched: 6. CDR3 amino acids: CASSPGQGYSYEQYF. CDR3 DNA: TGTGCCAGCAGCCCCGGACAGGGTTACTCCTACGAGCAGTACTTC.

This clonotype was seen ten or more times. The chain joins TRBV6-2 or TRBV6-3 to TRBJ2-2; D perhaps matches TRBD2 (6 bases). The V end lost 0 bases, the J end lost 3 bases, and 11 bases lay between the germline ends. The CDR3 spans 16 residues. Germline loops: CDR1 MNHEY, CDR2 SVGEGT. The CDR3 here is CASSYSGGEDTGELFF. DNA for the CDR3: TGTGCCAGCAGTTACTCGGGGGGAGAGGACACCGGGGAGCTGTTTTTT.

This clonotype was seen ten or more times. The rearrangement joins TRBV7-6 to TRBJ2-7; the match to TRBD2 covers 11 bases. Germline V gene data show CDR1 as SGHVS and CDR2 as FNYEAQ. Unmatched junction bases numbered 17, after V lost 4 bases and J lost 3 bases. The length of the CDR3 is 19 residues. The CDR3 bases are TGTGCCAGCAGCTACAAAAGCAGGCTAGGACTAGCGGGTGGCTACGAGCAGTACTTC. This translates into CASSYKSRLGLAGGYEQYF.

This clonotype was picked up many times. This CDR3 reads CASSRTDSFSYEQYF. The CDR3 DNA follows: TGTGCCAGCAGCCGAACGGACAGCTTCTCCTACGAGCAGTACTTC. The chain recombines TRBV7-2 with TRBJ2-7; the D gene is possibly TRBD1 (6 bases). The CDR3 runs to 15 residues. CDR1 and CDR2 from the germline V gene are SGHTA and FQGNSA. V lost 5 bases and J 0 bases, leaving 14 bases between the germline ends.

This clonotype was found many times. The genes are TRBV11-2 and TRBJ2-7; 8 bases are a match to TRBD2. This CDR3 has 16 residues. V was clipped by 7 bases and J by 5 bases; unmatched bases: 16. Germline V gene sequence: CDR1 SGHAT, CDR2 FQNNGV. DNA for the CDR3: TGTGCCAGCACCGATAGGTGGGCGGGGGGCCCTCACGAGCAGTACTTC. Its translation: CASTDRWAGGPHEQYF.

This clonotype was picked up many times. The chain joins TRBV18 to TRBJ2-3, with D maybe TRBD1 (5 bases). CDR3 size: 14 residues. Germline-derived CDR1 and CDR2 are KGHSH and LQKENI. V was trimmed by 2 bases and J by 6 bases, leaving 12 bases between them. CDR3: CASSPGAQDDTQYF. The CDR3 coding sequence is TGTGCCAGCTCACCAGGGGCCCAGGATGATACGCAGTATTTT.

This clonotype was recorded once. The rearrangement uses TRBV27 and TRBJ2-2, with no clear D. Looked up from germline, CDR1 is MNHEY and CDR2 is SMNVEV (reference sequence). Between the trimmed V and J ends, which lost 4 bases and 3 bases, there was a span of 18 bases. The CDR3 runs to 17 residues. For the CDR3, the DNA is TGTGCCAGCAGTTGGGTAGCAACAAGAACCTACACCGGGGAGCTGTTTTTT. This encodes CASSWVATRTYTGELFF.

This clonotype has ten or more counts. The chain has TRBV28 and TRBJ1-2; D gene unclear. Germline V CDR1 and CDR2: MDHEN, SYDVKM. Trimming stripped 2 bases from V and 5 bases from J, with 9 bases between. The CDR3 extends over 13 amino acids. The CDR3 DNA reads TGTGCCAGCAGTTTAATGGGGATTTATGGCTACACCTTC. Amino acids: CASSLMGIYGYTF.

This clonotype was seen ten or more times. The chain has TRBV7-6 and TRBJ2-1; TRBD2 matches at 10 bases. From germline, CDR1 is SGHVS and CDR2 FNYEAQ. Trimming took 1 base from V and 3 from J; bases not matched to a gene: 3. The CDR3 extends over 16 amino acids. CDR3 in DNA: TGTGCCAGCAGCTTAGGAGCGGGGGGGCTCTACAATGAGCAGTTCTTC. Encoded protein: CASSLGAGGLYNEQFF.

This clonotype was seen repeatedly, ten times or more. V usage is TRBV24-1 and J usage is TRBJ2-1, with D possibly matching TRBD2 (5 bases). V was cut by 2 bases and J by 6 bases, with 16 bases left in between. From germline, CDR1 is KGHDR and CDR2 SFDVKD. This CDR3 is 16 amino acids long. Here the CDR3 reads CATSDSLATSVNEQFF. The CDR3 nucleotides read TGTGCCACCAGTGATTCGCTAGCTACCTCCGTCAATGAGCAGTTCTTC.

In its sample, this clonotype was seen many times. The V and J genes are TRBV12-3 or TRBV12-4 and TRBJ2-1; 7 nucleotides line up with TRBD2. Trimming removed 8 bases from V and 0 bases from J; junction bases left unmatched: 7. The CDR3 covers 15 residues. Here the CDR3 reads CASGRSGNSYNEQFF. The CDR3 coding sequence is TGTGCCAGCGGGCGCAGCGGGAACTCCTACAATGAGCAGTTCTTC.

This clonotype showed up many times. The chain has TRBV5-8 and TRBJ1-3, with TRBD1 matching 7 bases. The V segment lost 4 bases and the J segment 5 bases; nucleotides outside the gene matches: 9. The CDR3 loop spans 15 amino acids. Germline CDR1 is SGHTS and CDR2 is YDEGEE. The CDR3 region is CASSPRGDRRNTIYF. The CDR3 DNA sequence: TGTGCCAGCAGCCCCCGAGGGGACAGACGAAACACCATATATTTT.

This clonotype came up many times. V and J are TRBV29-1 and TRBJ1-1, with a weak D call TRBD1 (5 bases). The length of the CDR3 is 11 residues. V was cut by 4 bases and J by 6 bases, with 9 bases left in between. The germline gives CDR1 SQVTM, CDR2 ANQGSEA. CDR3 sequence (DNA): TGCAGCGTTGCGGGGGTGGCTGAAGCTTTCTTT. Translating it yields CSVAGVAEAFF.

This chain links TRBV13 with TRBJ2-1, with 10 nucleotides matching TRBD2. The length of the CDR3 is 15 residues. The J segment lost 4 bases and the V segment lost 4 bases, leaving 4 bases of the junction unmatched. Germline lookup yields CDR1 PRHDT and CDR2 FYEKMQ (reference sequence). In DNA form, the CDR3 reads TGTGCCAGCAGCTCGACACTAGCGGGATACAATGAGCAGTTCTTC. Protein sequence: CASSSTLAGYNEQFF.

This clonotype occurred many times. V usage is TRBV20-1 and J usage is TRBJ1-2; D gene unclear. The germline V and J ends were trimmed by 3 bases and 5 bases, with 16 bases remaining between them. CDR3 length: 14 residues. Germline lookup yields CDR1 DFQATT and CDR2 SNEGSKA (reference sequence). CDR3 amino acids: CSARSGGLGYGYTF. The CDR3 nucleotides read TGCAGTGCTAGGTCTGGCGGACTTGGATATGGCTACACCTTC.

The chain joins TRBV20-1 to TRBJ1-1; the D gene is possibly TRBD1 (5 bases). The germline gives CDR1 DFQATT, CDR2 SNEGSKA (reference sequence). The CDR3 extends over 14 amino acids. The V and J ends lost 4 bases and 7 bases respectively, with 19 bases between them. CDR3 nucleotides: TGCAGTGCTACGAGAGACGGGACGGGCAATGAAGCTTTCTTT. Residues: CSATRDGTGNEAFF.

Many counts were recorded for this clonotype. V usage is TRBV19 and J usage is TRBJ1-1; TRBD1 is a possible D gene (5 bases). Trimming left V 4 bases short and J 0 bases short, with 18 bases between. The V gene's germline CDR1 is LNHDA and CDR2 SQIVND (reference sequence). The CDR3 is made up of 17 amino acids. CDR3 DNA: TGTGCCAGTAGTACGCCTCCGGGACGGCTCATGAACACTGAAGCTTTCTTT. Translating it yields CASSTPPGRLMNTEAFF.